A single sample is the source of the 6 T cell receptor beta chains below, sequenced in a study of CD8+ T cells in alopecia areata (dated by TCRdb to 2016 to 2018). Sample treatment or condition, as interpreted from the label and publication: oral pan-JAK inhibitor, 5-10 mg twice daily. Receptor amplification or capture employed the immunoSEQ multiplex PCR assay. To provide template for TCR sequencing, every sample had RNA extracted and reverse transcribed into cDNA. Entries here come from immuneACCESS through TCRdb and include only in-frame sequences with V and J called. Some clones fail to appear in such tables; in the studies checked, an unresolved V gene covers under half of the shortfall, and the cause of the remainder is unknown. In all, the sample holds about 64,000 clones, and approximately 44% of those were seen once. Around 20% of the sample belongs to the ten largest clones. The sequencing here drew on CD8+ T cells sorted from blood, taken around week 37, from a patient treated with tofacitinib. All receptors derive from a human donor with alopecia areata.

The CDR3 bases are TGTGCCAGTAGCAAGACAGGGTATTACACTGAAGCTTTCTTT. Amino acid sequence: CASSKTGYYTEAFF. The gene calls are TRBV19 and TRBJ1-1; 7 bases align to TRBD1. The CDR3 runs 14 residues. V shed 6 bases and J 3 bases; nucleotides not matched to a gene: 7. The germline gives CDR1 LNHDA, CDR2 SQIVND (reference sequence).

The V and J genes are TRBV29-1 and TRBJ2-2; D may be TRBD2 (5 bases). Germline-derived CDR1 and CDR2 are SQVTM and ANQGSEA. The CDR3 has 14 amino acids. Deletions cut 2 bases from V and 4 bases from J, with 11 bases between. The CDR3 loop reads CSVEPSSGTGELFF. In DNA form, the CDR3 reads TGCAGCGTTGAACCCTCAAGCGGCACCGGGGAGCTGTTTTTT.

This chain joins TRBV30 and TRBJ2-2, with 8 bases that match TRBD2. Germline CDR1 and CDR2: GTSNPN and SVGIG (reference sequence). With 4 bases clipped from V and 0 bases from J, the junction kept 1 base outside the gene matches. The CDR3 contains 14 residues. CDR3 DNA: TGTGCCTGGACGGGAGGGACGAACACCGGGGAGCTGTTTTTT. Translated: CAWTGGTNTGELFF.

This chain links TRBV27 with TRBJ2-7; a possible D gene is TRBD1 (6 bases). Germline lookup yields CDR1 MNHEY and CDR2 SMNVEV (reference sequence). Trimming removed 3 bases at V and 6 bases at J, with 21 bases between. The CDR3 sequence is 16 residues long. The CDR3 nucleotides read TGTGCCAGCAGTTTGCAGGCCGATAAAACAGGGCTCGAGCAGTACTTC. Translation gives CASSLQADKTGLEQYF.

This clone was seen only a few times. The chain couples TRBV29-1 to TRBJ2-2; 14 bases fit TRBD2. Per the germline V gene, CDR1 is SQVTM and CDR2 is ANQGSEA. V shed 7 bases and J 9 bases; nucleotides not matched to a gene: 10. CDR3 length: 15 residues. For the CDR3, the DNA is TGCAGCGCCTTCGGACTAGCGGGAGGTACCCGGGAGCTGTTTTTT. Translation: CSAFGLAGGTRELFF.

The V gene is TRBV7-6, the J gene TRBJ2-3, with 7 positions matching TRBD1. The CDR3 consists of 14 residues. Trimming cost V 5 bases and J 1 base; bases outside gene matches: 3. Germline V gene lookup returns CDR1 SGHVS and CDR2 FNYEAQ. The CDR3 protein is CASSQTGRTDTQYF. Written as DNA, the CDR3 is TGTGCCAGCAGCCAGACAGGGCGCACAGATACGCAGTATTTT.